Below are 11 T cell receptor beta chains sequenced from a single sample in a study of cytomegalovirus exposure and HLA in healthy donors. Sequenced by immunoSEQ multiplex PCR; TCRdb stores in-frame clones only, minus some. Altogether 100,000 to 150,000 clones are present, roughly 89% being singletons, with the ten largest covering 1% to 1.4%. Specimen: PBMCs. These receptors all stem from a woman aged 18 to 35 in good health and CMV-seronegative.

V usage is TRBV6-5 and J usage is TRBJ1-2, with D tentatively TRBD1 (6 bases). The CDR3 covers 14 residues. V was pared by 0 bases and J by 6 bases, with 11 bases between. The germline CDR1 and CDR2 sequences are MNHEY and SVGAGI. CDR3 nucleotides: TGTGCCAGCAGTTACTCTGGGGGCAGAAATGGCTACACCTTC. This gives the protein CASSYSGGRNGYTF.

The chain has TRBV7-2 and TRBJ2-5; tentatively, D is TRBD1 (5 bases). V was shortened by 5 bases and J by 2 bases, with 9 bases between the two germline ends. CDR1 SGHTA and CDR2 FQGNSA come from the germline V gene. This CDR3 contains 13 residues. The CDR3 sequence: CASSLGAQETQYF. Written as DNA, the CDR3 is TGTGCCAGCAGCCTAGGGGCGCAAGAGACCCAGTACTTC.

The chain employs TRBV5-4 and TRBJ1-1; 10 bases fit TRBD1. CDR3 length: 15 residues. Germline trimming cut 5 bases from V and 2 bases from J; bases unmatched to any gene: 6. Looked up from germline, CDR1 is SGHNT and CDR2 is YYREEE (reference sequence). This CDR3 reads CASRSDRGGNTEAFF. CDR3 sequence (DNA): TGTGCCAGCAGGTCGGACAGGGGGGGAAACACTGAAGCTTTCTTT.

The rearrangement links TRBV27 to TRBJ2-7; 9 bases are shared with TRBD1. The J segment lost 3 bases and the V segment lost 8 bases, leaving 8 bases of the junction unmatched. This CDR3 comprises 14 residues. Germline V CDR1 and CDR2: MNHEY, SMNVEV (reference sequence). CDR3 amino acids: CASGLGQGHYEQYF. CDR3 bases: TGTGCCAGCGGATTGGGACAGGGACACTACGAGCAGTACTTC.

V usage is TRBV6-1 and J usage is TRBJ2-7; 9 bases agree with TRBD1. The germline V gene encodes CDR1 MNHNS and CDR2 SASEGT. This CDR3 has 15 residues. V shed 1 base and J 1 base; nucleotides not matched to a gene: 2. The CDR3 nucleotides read TGTGCCAGCAGTGAAGGACAGGGGGGGTCCTACGAGCAGTACTTC. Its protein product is CASSEGQGGSYEQYF.

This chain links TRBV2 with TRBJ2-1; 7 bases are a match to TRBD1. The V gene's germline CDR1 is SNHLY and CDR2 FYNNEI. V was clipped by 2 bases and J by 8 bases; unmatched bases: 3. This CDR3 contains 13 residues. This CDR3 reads CASSEWDRYEQFF. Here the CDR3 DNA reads TGTGCCAGCAGTGAATGGGACAGATATGAGCAGTTCTTC.

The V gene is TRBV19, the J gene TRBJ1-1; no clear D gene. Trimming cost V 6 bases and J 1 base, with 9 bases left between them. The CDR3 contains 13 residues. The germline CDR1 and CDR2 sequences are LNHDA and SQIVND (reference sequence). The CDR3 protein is CASRRLTNTEAFF. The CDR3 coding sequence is TGTGCCAGTAGGAGGCTCACGAACACTGAAGCTTTCTTT.

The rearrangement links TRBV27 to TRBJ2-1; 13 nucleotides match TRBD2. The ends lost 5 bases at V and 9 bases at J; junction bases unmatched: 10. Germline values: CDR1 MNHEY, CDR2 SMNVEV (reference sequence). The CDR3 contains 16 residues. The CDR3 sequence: CASSVGLAGVGVEQFF. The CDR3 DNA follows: TGTGCCAGCAGTGTTGGACTAGCGGGAGTCGGGGTTGAGCAGTTCTTC.

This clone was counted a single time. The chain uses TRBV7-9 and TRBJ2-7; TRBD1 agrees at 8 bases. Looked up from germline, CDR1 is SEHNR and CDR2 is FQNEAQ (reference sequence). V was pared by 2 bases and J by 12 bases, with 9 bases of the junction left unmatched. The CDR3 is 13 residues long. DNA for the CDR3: TGTGCCAGCAGCTTAATGGGTGACAGGGGTGTGTACTTC. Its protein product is CASSLMGDRGVYF. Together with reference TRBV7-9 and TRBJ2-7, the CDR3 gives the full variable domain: DTGVSQNPRHKITKRGQNVTFRCDPISEHNRLYWYRQTLGQGPEFLTYFQNEAQLEKSRLLSDRFSAERPKGSFSTLEIQRTEQGDSAMYLCASSLMGDRGVYFGPGTRLTVT.

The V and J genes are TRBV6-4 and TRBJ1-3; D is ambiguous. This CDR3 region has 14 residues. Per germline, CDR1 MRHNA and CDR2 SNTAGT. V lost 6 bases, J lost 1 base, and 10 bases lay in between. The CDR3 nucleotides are TGTGCCAGCAGGGCAACAACATCTGGAAACACCATATATTTT. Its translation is CASRATTSGNTIYF.

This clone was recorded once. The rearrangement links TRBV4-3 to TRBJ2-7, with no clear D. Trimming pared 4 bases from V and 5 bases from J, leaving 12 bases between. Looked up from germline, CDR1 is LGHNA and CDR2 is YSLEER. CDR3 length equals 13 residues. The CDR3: CASSLSLLDEQYF. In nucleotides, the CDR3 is TGCGCCAGCAGCCTTAGCTTACTGGACGAGCAGTACTTC.